This TCR beta chain originates from a study of breast tumors, draining lymph nodes, adjacent tissues. A remark on this clonotype: Its specificity is unknown.

Study results and caveats: Compared with basal-like, luminal-like tumors shared significantly more repertoire with nontumor tissue.

Samples came from axillary lymph nodes draining the breast cancer. Germline V CDR1 and CDR2: WSHSY, SAAADI. The CDR3 is 16 residues long. V gave up 2 bases and J gave up 4 bases; unmatched junction bases: 6. Each CDR3 protein is one row after TCRdb ran MiXCR on the multiplex PCR reads. This table holds tens of thousands of distinct CDR3 sequences, approximately 30% found once. This receptor was identified in a female donor with breast cancer. Some clones in this sample may be carry-over from other donors' samples. The sequenced sample consisted of axillary lymph node tissue. The rearrangement uses TRBV10-2 and TRBJ1-5, with 9 bases fitting TRBD1. This CDR3 reads CASSEKKGQGNQPQHF. DNA for the CDR3: TGCGCCAGCAGTGAGAAAAAGGGACAGGGAAATCAGCCCCAGCATTTT.